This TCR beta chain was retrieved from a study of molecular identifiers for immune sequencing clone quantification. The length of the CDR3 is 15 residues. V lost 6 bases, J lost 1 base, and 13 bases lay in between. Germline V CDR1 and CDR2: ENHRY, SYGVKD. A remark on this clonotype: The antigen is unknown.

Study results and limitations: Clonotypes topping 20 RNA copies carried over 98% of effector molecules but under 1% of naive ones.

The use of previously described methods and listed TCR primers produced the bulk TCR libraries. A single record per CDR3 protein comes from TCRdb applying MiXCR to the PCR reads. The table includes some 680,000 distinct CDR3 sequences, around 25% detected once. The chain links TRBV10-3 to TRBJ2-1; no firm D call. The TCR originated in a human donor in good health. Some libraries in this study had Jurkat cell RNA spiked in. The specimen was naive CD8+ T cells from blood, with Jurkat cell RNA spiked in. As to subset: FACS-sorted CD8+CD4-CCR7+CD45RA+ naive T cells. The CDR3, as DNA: TGTGCCATCAGGGACGTCGGACGATCCTACAATGAGCAGTTCTTC. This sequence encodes CAIRDVGRSYNEQFF.